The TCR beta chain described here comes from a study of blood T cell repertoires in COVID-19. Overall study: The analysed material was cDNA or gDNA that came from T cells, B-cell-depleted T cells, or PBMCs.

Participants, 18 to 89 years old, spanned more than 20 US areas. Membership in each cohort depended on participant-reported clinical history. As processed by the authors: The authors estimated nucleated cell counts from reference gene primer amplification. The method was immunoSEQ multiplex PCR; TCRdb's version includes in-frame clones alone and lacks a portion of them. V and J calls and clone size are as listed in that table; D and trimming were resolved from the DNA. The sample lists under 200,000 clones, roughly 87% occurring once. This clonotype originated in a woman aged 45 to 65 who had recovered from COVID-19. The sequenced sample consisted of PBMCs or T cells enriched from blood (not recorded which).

The CDR3 DNA sequence: TGTGCCAGCGGCGGGTTCGCAGGTGGTGATGGCTACACCTTC. Amino acid sequence: CASGGFAGGDGYTF. The chain couples TRBV9 to TRBJ1-2; D is uncertain. In germline, CDR1 is SGDLS, CDR2 YYNGEE. The CDR3 covers 14 residues. The germline V and J ends were trimmed by 7 bases and 6 bases, with 19 bases remaining between them. The whole variable domain, filled in from reference TRBV9 and TRBJ1-2, reads DSGVTQTPKHLITATGQRVTLRCSPRSGDLSVYWYQQSLDQGLQFLIQYYNGEERAKGNILERFSAQQFPDLHSELNLSSLELGDSALYFCASGGFAGGDGYTFGSGTRLTVV.